This T cell receptor beta chain appears in the sequencing data of a study of vaccination effects on CD4 cells after COVID-19 (dated by TCRdb to about 2022). Regarding the research as a whole: Post-vaccine samples across the study were collected a median of 72 days after the second dose, with a range of 14 to 241. A total of around eleven COVID-19 convalescent patients and a handful of SARS-CoV-2-naive healthy vaccine recipients were included in the full study. Cultures from other donors in the study were sequenced with the Oncomine TCR Beta short-read assay on an Illumina iSeq 100. In both COVID-19 convalescent patients and infection-naive vaccine recipients, the study compared SARS-CoV-2 spike-specific CD4+ TCR repertoires from before mRNA vaccination with those from after it. Study-wide conclusions, independent of this receptor: The study was limited by a small number of convalescent patients, and early post-infection timepoints were lacking. Both infection-induced and vaccine-induced clones contracted markedly at late post-vaccination timepoints, which is consistent with waning T cell responses. Among healthy vaccine recipients, nearly all vaccine-induced clones were SARS-CoV-2 mono-reactive, and just 1 of 255 was cross-reactive with common cold coronaviruses.

CDR1 is given as MDHEN and CDR2 as SYDVKM, both from the germline V gene. V is trimmed back by 10 bases and J by 2 bases, and the junction contains 5 bases that no gene match accounts for. Inclusive of the bounding cysteine and phenylalanine, the CDR3 is 14 residues long. Solely the CDR3 DNA is kept, with 42 bases framed from the first base. In the ViraFEST assay, PBMC were stimulated with viral peptide pools, and antigen-specific CD4+ T cell clonotypes were then identified by expansion using TCR sequencing. After around 11 days of culture, CD4+ T cells were isolated with the EasySep CD4+ T cell isolation kit. Two doses of either the BNT162b2 or the mRNA-1273 mRNA SARS-CoV-2 vaccine were administered to participants. Negative nucleocapsid antibody results before and after vaccination confirmed that the healthy vaccine recipients had no prior SARS-CoV-2 infection. Roughly 2 million PBMC per well were cultured in IMDM with around 5% human AB serum, roughly 10 IU/ml IL-2 and gentamicin, plus 10 ug/ml peptides. On days 3 and 7, half of the culture medium was replaced with fresh IL-2-containing medium. Unless noted otherwise, every peptide stimulation condition was grown in triplicate wells. Using Ficoll-Paque Plus gradient centrifugation, PBMC were separated from whole blood and then either used fresh or cryopreserved at -140C. The spike proteins of SARS-CoV-2 and of the common cold coronaviruses HCoV-NL63, HCoV-OC43 and HCoV-229E were spanned by overlapping peptide pools. The QIAamp micro DNA kit was used to extract genomic DNA from the cultured CD4+ T cells.

Preparation of the library involved the immunoSEQ multiplex PCR assay. DNA from the CD4+ T cells that had been cultured and isolated underwent TCR beta CDR3 sequencing. Per the authors' processing: Non-productive TCR sequences were removed and reads were trimmed to the CDR3 region, keeping CDR3s of at least 7 amino acids. The MANAFEST web app was used to identify antigen-specific clonotypes by comparing expansion in peptide wells with expansion in reference cultures. To be called positive, a clone needed expansion at FDR<0.05 compared with the reference and with all other wells, an odds ratio greater than 5, and a frequency greater than 0.1% in two replicate wells. A clonotype was defined as cross-reactive if the clonotype was significantly expanded both in SARS-CoV-2 spike wells and in at least one common cold coronavirus spike condition. CDR3 similarity was assessed by Levenshtein distance with the stringdist R package, and unrooted trees were built with ape in R 3.6.1. The immuneACCESS repertoire file appears here via TCRdb, limited to in-frame rearrangements. These files lack a portion of the clones; in checked studies, under half of the deficit traces to unresolved V genes, and the cause of the others is not known. That table is the source of V, J and clone size, and D and trimming were worked out from the DNA. For this sample there are about 26,000 clones; about 75% appear just once. Under 7.5% of the sample rests with the top ten.

Remarks on this clone: Its cognate antigen has yet to be identified. Per-nucleotide qualities are absent, and no much larger clonotype sits a single base away.

The sample in question was CD4+ T cells from PBMCs cultured with SARS-CoV-2 spike peptides, obtained after COVID-19 vaccination. Read against the paper, the sample's cell subset or site label means: SARS-CoV-2 spike overlapping peptide pool stimulation. This chain joins TRBV28 to TRBJ1-5; 10 of the junction bases match TRBD1. The clonotype was recovered from a human donor who received a COVID-19 vaccine. Some clones in this sample may be carry-over from other donors' samples. The DNA reads TGTGCCACCCGACAGGGGGCCGGCAATCAGCCCCAGCATTTT. It codes for CATRQGAGNQPQHF. Where the CDR3 stops, the reference TRBV28 and TRBJ1-5 genes take over; the full variable domain is DVKVTQSSRYLVKRTGEKVFLECVQDMDHENMFWYRQDPGLGLRLIYFSYDVKMKEKGDIPEGYSVSREKKERFSLILESASTNQTSMYLCATRQGAGNQPQHFGDGTRLSIL.